This TCR beta chain was sequenced in a study of T cells in localized non-small cell lung cancer. Findings and caveats of the study: The appearance of a median approximately 57 of the top 100 tumor clones was seen in adjacent lung. Investigators sequenced only a single tumor region, leaving heterogeneity possible. Uninvolved neighboring lung showed the greatest T cell clonality, exceeding tumor.

Assay used: immunoSEQ multiplex PCR; TCRdb lists only in-frame clones, some missing. The repertoire holds around 78,000 clones, with around 89% as singletons. Regarding this clone: Its target is unknown.

The germline CDR1 and CDR2 sequences are SGHRS and YFSETQ. The J segment lost 8 bases and the V segment lost 1 base, leaving 5 bases of the junction unmatched. This CDR3 has 14 residues. The clonotype was recovered from a woman aged 40 to 75 with stage I squamous cell lung carcinoma. J is TRBJ1-4 and V is TRBV5-1; 7 bases fit TRBD1. Here the sequenced sample was peripheral blood, taken before any cancer treatment. The CDR3 here is CASSLSGTEEKLFF. CDR3 coding DNA: TGCGCCAGCAGCTTGTCCGGGACAGAAGAAAAACTGTTTTTT.